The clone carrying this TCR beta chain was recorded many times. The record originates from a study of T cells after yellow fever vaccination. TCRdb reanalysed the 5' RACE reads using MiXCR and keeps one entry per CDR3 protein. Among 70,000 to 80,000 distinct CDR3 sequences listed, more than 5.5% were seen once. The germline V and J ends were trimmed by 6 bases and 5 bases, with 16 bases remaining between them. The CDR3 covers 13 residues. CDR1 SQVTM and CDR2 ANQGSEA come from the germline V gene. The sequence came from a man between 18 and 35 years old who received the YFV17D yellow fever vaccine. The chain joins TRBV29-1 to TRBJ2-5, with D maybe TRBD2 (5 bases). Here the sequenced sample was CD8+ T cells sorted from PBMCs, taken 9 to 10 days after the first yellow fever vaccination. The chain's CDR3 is CSVDGSSMETQYF. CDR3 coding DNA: TGCAGCGTGGATGGGTCTAGCATGGAGACCCAGTACTTC. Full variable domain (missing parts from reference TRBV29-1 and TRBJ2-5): SAVISQKPSRDICQRGTSLTIQCQVDSQVTMMFWYRQQPGQSLTLIATANQGSEATYESGFVIDKFPISRPNLTFSTLTVSNMSPEDSSIYLCSVDGSSMETQYFGPGTRLLVL.